This TCR beta chain was recorded in a study of T cell repertoires in cytomegalovirus infection. Turning to this clonotype: Its antigen is not known.

TCRdb reprocessed the reads with MiXCR, giving one entry per CDR3 protein. The sample has around 770,000 distinct CDR3 sequences, 25% to 35% seen once. The material was cultured CD8+ T cells from PBMCs, obtained from culture after CMV antigen stimulation. This sequence was found in a human donor in good health (CMV status not recorded). Some clones in this sample may be carry-over from other donors' samples.

The CDR3 DNA follows: TGTGCCAGCAGTTTTCTCGTAGACAGGGAAGAGACCCAGTACTTC. Translated: CASSFLVDREETQYF. The chain combines TRBV12-3 or TRBV12-4 with TRBJ2-5, with 7 bases fitting TRBD1. This CDR3 is built from 15 residues. The junction had 7 bases not matched to a gene; V was cut back by 3 bases and J by 3 bases.